This T cell receptor beta chain was sequenced in a study of T-cell reconstitution after alpha-beta-depleted transplantation in children. This clonotype was observed at least ten times. The antigen remains unidentified. As it was prepared, the TCRbeta library received unique molecular identifiers. In TCRdb, the PCR reads were re-called with MiXCR into one record per CDR3 protein. This sample has 250,000 to 300,000 distinct CDR3 sequences; 10% occur once, and the top ten carry about 8%. Trimming cost V 2 bases and J 3 bases, with 9 bases left between them. The CDR3 has 13 amino acids. The germline V gene has CDR1 SGDLS and CDR2 YYNGEE. The study's findings and limits: Several hundred rapidly expanded clones from non-depleted graft cells reportedly supplied alpha-beta T cells about two months post-transplant. Newly generated T cells supplied most T-cell counts and diversity one year post-transplant. The origin of high day-60 TCRbeta diversity in some patients lay in surviving recipient T cells and thymic progenitors.

This chain links TRBV9 with TRBJ2-7; D remains unclear. The receptor was derived from a boy younger than two with acute myeloid leukemia, due to receive a stem cell transplant. The input for sequencing was PBMCs, taken before TCRalphabeta/CD19-depleted stem cell transplant. CDR3 residues: CASSVTPIYEQYF. CDR3 nucleotide sequence: TGTGCCAGCAGCGTCACACCCATCTACGAGCAGTACTTC.